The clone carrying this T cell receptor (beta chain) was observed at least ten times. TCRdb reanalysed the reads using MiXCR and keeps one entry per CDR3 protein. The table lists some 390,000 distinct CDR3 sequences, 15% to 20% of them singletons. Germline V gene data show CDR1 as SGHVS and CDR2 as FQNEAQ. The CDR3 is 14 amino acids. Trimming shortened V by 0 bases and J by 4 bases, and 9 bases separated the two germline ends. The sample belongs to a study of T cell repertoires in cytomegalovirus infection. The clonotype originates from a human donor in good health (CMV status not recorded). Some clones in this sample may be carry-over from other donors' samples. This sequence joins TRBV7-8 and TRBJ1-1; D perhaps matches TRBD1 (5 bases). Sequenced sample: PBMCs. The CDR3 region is CASSLARAATEAFF. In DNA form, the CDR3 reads TGTGCCAGCAGCTTAGCCAGGGCCGCCACTGAAGCTTTCTTT.